Shown below are 20 T cell receptor beta chains from a single sample sequenced in a study of blood T cell repertoires in COVID-19. Produced via immunoSEQ multiplex PCR; TCRdb's table is partial and in-frame only. This sample has under 55,000 clones, with almost 90% found just once. Specimen: peripheral blood. The receptors were gathered from a human donor in a cohort sampled during active COVID-19.

The chain carries TRBV5-5 and TRBJ1-1, with D tentatively TRBD1 (5 bases). The CDR3 loop spans 17 amino acids. From germline, CDR1 is SGHKS and CDR2 YYEKEE (reference sequence). Trimming stripped 0 bases from V and 0 bases from J, with 15 bases between. CDR3 loop: CASSLGVPGMMNTEAFF. Here the CDR3 DNA reads TGTGCCAGCAGCTTGGGGGTTCCAGGGATGATGAACACTGAAGCTTTCTTT.

The gene calls are TRBV9 and TRBJ1-6; 7 bases line up with TRBD1. J gave up 9 bases and V 0 bases, and 12 bases lay outside the gene matches. CDR1 is SGDLS, CDR2 YYNGEE, per germline. This CDR3 has 17 amino acids. DNA for the CDR3: TGTGCCAGCAGCGTAGATTCGGGACAGCTGTCGGGTTCACCCCTCCACTTT. Amino acid sequence: CASSVDSGQLSGSPLHF.

The chain joins TRBV19 to TRBJ2-7; D ambiguous. The germline V and J ends were trimmed by 6 bases and 2 bases, with 11 bases remaining between them. This CDR3 is 13 amino acids long. The germline gives CDR1 LNHDA, CDR2 SQIVND (reference sequence). DNA of the CDR3: TGTGCCAGTAGCCCATCAACAGCCTACGAGCAGTACTTC. Its translation: CASSPSTAYEQYF. Using reference TRBV19 and TRBJ2-7 for the parts outside the CDR3, the full variable domain is DGGITQSPKYLFRKEGQNVTLSCEQNLNHDAMYWYRQDPGQGLRLIYYSQIVNDFQKGDIAEGYSVSREKKESFPLTVTSAQKNPTAFYLCASSPSTAYEQYFGPGTRLTVT.

This chain uses TRBV5-6 with TRBJ1-1; 11 bases agree with TRBD1. The CDR3 contains 16 residues. Germline trimming cut 4 bases from V and 6 bases from J; bases unmatched to any gene: 11. The V gene's germline CDR1 is SGHDT and CDR2 YYEEEE. In nucleotides, the CDR3 is TGTGCCAGCAGCCCCCCAGGACAGGGGGCCGGGGCTGAAGCTTTCTTT. Translation: CASSPPGQGAGAEAFF.

The rearrangement links TRBV11-3 to TRBJ1-1, with D possibly matching TRBD1 (5 bases). CDR3 length: 14 amino acids. Trimming took 1 base from V and 7 from J, leaving 13 bases between them. CDR1 and CDR2 from the germline V gene are SGHNT and YENEEA. CDR3 sequence: CASSLGAGSSEAFF. CDR3 sequence (DNA): TGTGCCAGCAGCTTAGGTGCAGGGTCCAGTGAAGCTTTCTTT.

The rearrangement uses TRBV6-5 and TRBJ2-1, with unresolved D. Germline CDR1 is MNHEY and CDR2 is SVGAGI. This CDR3 comprises 11 residues. V dropped 7 bases and J dropped 6 bases, with 7 bases sitting between them. This chain's CDR3 is CASTRSNEQFF. The CDR3 DNA reads TGTGCCAGCACCCGGTCCAATGAGCAGTTCTTC.

This chain joins TRBV7-2 and TRBJ1-5; 10 positions agree with TRBD1. Germline V gene data show CDR1 as SGHTA and CDR2 as FQGNSA. With 5 bases clipped from V and 4 bases from J, the junction kept 2 bases outside the gene matches. The CDR3 has 14 residues. CDR3 in DNA: TGTGCCAGCAGCCCGGGACAGGGGAATCAGCCCCAGCATTTT. Amino acid sequence: CASSPGQGNQPQHF.

This chain joins TRBV6-5 and TRBJ2-3; D perhaps matches TRBD1 (6 bases). Germline lookup yields CDR1 MNHEY and CDR2 SVGAGI. The CDR3 is 13 residues long. The V and J ends lost 6 bases and 3 bases respectively, with 10 bases between them. The CDR3 region is CASRTGGTDTQYF. CDR3 sequence (DNA): TGTGCCAGCAGGACAGGCGGAACAGATACGCAGTATTTT.

The chain joins TRBV7-8 to TRBJ2-1; 12 positions match TRBD2. Germline CDR1 is SGHVS and CDR2 is FQNEAQ. V gave up 5 bases and J gave up 7 bases; unmatched junction bases: 12. The CDR3 spans 17 residues. The CDR3 is CASSRDLAGGPGNEQFF. The CDR3 coding sequence is TGTGCCAGCAGCCGAGACCTAGCGGGGGGGCCAGGTAATGAGCAGTTCTTC.

J is TRBJ1-4 and V is TRBV9; maybe TRBD1 (6 bases). V lost 1 base, J lost 7 bases, and 11 bases lay in between. The CDR3 spans 14 residues. The germline CDR1 and CDR2 sequences are SGDLS and YYNGEE. The CDR3 is CASSVSGEREKLFF. The DNA for the CDR3 is TGTGCCAGCAGCGTATCAGGGGAGCGTGAAAAACTGTTTTTT.

V is TRBV7-2 and J is TRBJ2-1; 12 bases are a match to TRBD2. V was clipped by 5 bases and J by 7 bases; unmatched bases: 9. Germline CDR1 SGHTA, CDR2 FQGNSA. There are 16 residues in the CDR3. In nucleotides, the CDR3 is TGTGCCAGCAGCCCCTTTACTAGCGGGGGGAGGAATGAGCAGTTCTTC. Translated: CASSPFTSGGRNEQFF.

This chain joins TRBV7-8 and TRBJ2-3, with D possibly matching TRBD1 (5 bases). Germline V lookup: CDR1 SGHVS, CDR2 FQNEAQ. The CDR3 has 20 residues. The germline V and J ends were trimmed by 1 base and 0 bases, with 23 bases remaining between them. The CDR3 reads CASSLEGRDLVGVSTDTQYF. CDR3 nucleotides: TGTGCCAGCAGCTTAGAAGGCAGGGATTTGGTTGGGGTCAGCACAGATACGCAGTATTTT.

This clone was observed a handful of times. The chain combines TRBV7-9 with TRBJ1-2, with 10 bases aligning to TRBD1. This CDR3 spans 13 amino acids. Germline V lookup: CDR1 SEHNR, CDR2 FQNEAQ (reference sequence). With 6 bases clipped from V and 6 bases from J, the junction kept 4 bases outside the gene matches. The CDR3 DNA is TGTGCCAGCAGGACAGGGGGCGAGAATGGCTACACCTTC. It yields the protein CASRTGGENGYTF.

In DNA form, the CDR3 reads TGTGCCAGCAGCTCCGGGACAGGGCGAATATATGGCTACACCTTC. It encodes CASSSGTGRIYGYTF. This sequence joins TRBV7-9 and TRBJ1-2, with TRBD1 matching over 9 bases. CDR3 size: 15 residues. Germline V gene data show CDR1 as SEHNR and CDR2 as FQNEAQ (reference sequence). The V segment lost 4 bases and the J segment 5 bases; nucleotides outside the gene matches: 8.

The V and J genes are TRBV6-5 and TRBJ2-6, with 8 bases fitting TRBD1. The CDR3 is 15 residues long. V lost 2 bases, J lost 4 bases, and 1 base stayed unmatched. The germline gives CDR1 MNHEY, CDR2 SVGAGI. The CDR3 sequence is CASSYAGGGANVLTF. In nucleotides, the CDR3 is TGTGCCAGCAGTTACGCAGGGGGCGGGGCCAACGTCCTGACTTTC.

The CDR3 is CAWSVGQFYNEQFF. The CDR3 DNA reads TGTGCCTGGAGTGTCGGACAGTTTTACAATGAGCAGTTCTTC. This chain links TRBV30 with TRBJ2-1; tentatively, D is TRBD1 (6 bases). Germline values: CDR1 GTSNPN, CDR2 SVGIG (reference sequence). The CDR3 covers 14 residues. V lost 0 bases and J 4 bases, leaving 10 bases between the germline ends.

The chain is built from TRBV6-5 and TRBJ2-2, with no clear D. The germline V gene has CDR1 MNHEY and CDR2 SVGAGI. The V end lost 6 bases, the J end lost 2 bases, and 7 bases lay between the germline ends. The CDR3 loop spans 13 amino acids. CDR3 sequence reads: CASSHVNTGELFF. The DNA of the CDR3 is TGTGCCAGCAGCCATGTTAACACCGGGGAGCTGTTTTTT.

The CDR3 bases are TGTGCCAGCAGCCCGTACCTAGAGTCACCCCTCCACTTT. Protein sequence: CASSPYLESPLHF. V is TRBV12-3 or TRBV12-4 and J is TRBJ1-6; D uncertain. This CDR3 is 13 amino acids long. Trimming cost V 6 bases and J 10 bases, with 13 bases left between them.

The sample holds one count of this clone. The chain carries TRBV6-5 and TRBJ2-2; 8 nucleotides match TRBD1. CDR3 length equals 14 residues. Germline-derived CDR1 and CDR2 are MNHEY and SVGAGI. V trimming: 6 bases; J trimming: 4 bases; junction bases outside the gene matches: 4. CDR3 nucleotides: TGTGCCAGCAGCAGGGGGCATAGCACCGGGGAGCTGTTTTTT. Translating gives CASSRGHSTGELFF.

This chain connects TRBV9 to TRBJ2-3, with 12 bases identical to TRBD2. CDR1 and CDR2 from the germline V gene are SGDLS and YYNGEE. The CDR3 totals 15 residues. V lost 5 bases, J lost 2 bases, and 3 bases stayed unmatched. The CDR3 DNA reads TGTGCCAGCAGTCTAGCGGGGGGGGACACAGATACGCAGTATTTT. Protein product: CASSLAGGDTDTQYF.